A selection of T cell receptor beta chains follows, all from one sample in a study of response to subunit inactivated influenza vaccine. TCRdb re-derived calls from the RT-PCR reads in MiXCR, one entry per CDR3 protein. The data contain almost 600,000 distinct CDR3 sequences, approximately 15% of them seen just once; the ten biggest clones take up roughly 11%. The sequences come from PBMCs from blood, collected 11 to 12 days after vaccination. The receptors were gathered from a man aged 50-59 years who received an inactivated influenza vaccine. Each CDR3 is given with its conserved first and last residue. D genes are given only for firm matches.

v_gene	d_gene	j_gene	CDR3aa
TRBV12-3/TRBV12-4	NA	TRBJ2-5	CASRGGAMETQYF
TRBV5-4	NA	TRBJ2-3	CASSLESSADTQYF
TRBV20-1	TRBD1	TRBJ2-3	CSARAVRGTDTQYF
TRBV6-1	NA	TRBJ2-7	CASSEMVSSYEQYF
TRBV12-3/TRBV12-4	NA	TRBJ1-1	CASSWTGRRTEAFF
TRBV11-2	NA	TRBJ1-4	CASSQKEAGEKLFF
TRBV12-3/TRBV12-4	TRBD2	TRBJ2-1	CASSLWRAGAGSYNEQFF
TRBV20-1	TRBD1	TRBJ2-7	CSASFGGTGGYEQYF
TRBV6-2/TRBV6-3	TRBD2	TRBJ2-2	CASTLAGTGELFF
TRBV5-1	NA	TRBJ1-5	CASSFSLPDPYSNQPQHF
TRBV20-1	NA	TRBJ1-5	CSARRWGGVSNQPQHF
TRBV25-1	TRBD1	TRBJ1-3	CASSGPGQGTGNTIYF
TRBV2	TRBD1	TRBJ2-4	CASSTGQGGISDIQYF
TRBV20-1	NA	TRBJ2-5	CSARDSQGRAQYF
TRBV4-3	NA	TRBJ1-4	CASSQDSRGNEKLFF
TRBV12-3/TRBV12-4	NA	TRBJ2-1	CASSWRDEQFF
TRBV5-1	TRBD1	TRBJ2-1	CASSLGQGRRAIYNEQFF
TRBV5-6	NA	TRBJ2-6	CASSLPAPRGSGANVLTF
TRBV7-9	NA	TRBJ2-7	CASSPPPDGQREQYF
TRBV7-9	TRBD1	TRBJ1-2	CASSLADRGSGNYGYTF
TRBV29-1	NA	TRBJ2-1	CSVEVSSRNEQFF
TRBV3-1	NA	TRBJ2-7	CASSPDPSYEQYF
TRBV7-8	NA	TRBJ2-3	CASTLTLLESNTQYF
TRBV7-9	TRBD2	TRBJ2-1	CASSFDVRPSGGVQFF
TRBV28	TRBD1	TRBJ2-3	CASSSPSTGAKGTQYF
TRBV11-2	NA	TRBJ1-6	CASSSDAGFAPLHF
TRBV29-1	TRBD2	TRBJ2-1	CSVERAGSPHNEQFF
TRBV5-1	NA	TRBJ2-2	CASSTGHANTGELFF
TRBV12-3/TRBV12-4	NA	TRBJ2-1	CASSLGSGYNEQFF
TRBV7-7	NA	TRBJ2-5	CASSLGAAEQETQYF
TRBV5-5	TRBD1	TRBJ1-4	CASSWTGANDEKLFF
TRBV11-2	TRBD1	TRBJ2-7	CASSLTGYEQYF
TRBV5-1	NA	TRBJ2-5	CASSPPRRETQYF
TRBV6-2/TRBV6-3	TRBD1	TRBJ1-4	CASRKTGNEKLFF
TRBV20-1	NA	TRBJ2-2	CSAPAHMGGELFF
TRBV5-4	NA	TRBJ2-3	CASSPPDGPSSTDTQYF
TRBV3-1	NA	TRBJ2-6	CASSHPSGGGMSGGANVLTF
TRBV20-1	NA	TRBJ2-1	CSAGRDPVYNEQFF
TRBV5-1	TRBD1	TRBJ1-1	CASREAGGRGHTEAFF
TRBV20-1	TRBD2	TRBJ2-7	CSASLAGPSYEQYF
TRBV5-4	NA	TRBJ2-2	CASSLMQAGELFF
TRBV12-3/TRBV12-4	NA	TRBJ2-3	CASSSQTTDTQYF
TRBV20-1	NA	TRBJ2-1	CSARRDNEQFF
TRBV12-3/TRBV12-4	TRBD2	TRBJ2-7	CASSWTSRGEQYF